This TCR beta chain was retrieved from a study of blood T cells in healthy people across ages. PCR was performed a second time for about 7 to 11 cycles using a sample-barcoded 5' primer and a J-beta primer mix. One entry per CDR3 protein results from TCRdb running MiXCR on the 5' RACE reads. The table records under 1,000,000 distinct CDR3 sequences, around 36% of them present only once. Unmatched junction bases numbered 4, after V lost 5 bases and J lost 4 bases. The CDR3 contains 14 residues. This clonotype was sampled from a man aged 18 to 35 in good health. V usage is TRBV12-3 or TRBV12-4 and J usage is TRBJ2-3, with 9 bases identical to TRBD1. Sequencing was performed on blood. Here the CDR3 reads CASSRDRAPDTQYF. The CDR3 nucleotides read TGTGCCAGCAGTCGGGACAGGGCCCCAGATACGCAGTATTTT.